This TCR beta chain is drawn from a study of blood T cell repertoires in COVID-19. On the study more broadly: Collection of acute and convalescent COVID-19 samples took place in the United States, Italy and Spain.

Clones were read by immunoSEQ multiplex PCR, and TCRdb kept only the in-frame ones, dropping some. The profile shows about 180,000 clones, 86% of them singletons. With 3 bases removed from V and 2 bases from J, the gap between germline ends came to 13 bases. CDR1 is SQVTM, CDR2 ANQGSEA, per germline. This CDR3 has 14 residues. This receptor was taken from a woman in her 30s who had recovered from COVID-19. Sequenced input: PBMCs or T cells enriched from blood (not recorded which). The V and J genes are TRBV29-1 and TRBJ1-2, with a possible D match to TRBD1 (6 bases). The CDR3 coding sequence is TGCAGCGTTGACAGGGGAGTGAGAAACTATGGCTACACCTTC. This codes for CSVDRGVRNYGYTF.